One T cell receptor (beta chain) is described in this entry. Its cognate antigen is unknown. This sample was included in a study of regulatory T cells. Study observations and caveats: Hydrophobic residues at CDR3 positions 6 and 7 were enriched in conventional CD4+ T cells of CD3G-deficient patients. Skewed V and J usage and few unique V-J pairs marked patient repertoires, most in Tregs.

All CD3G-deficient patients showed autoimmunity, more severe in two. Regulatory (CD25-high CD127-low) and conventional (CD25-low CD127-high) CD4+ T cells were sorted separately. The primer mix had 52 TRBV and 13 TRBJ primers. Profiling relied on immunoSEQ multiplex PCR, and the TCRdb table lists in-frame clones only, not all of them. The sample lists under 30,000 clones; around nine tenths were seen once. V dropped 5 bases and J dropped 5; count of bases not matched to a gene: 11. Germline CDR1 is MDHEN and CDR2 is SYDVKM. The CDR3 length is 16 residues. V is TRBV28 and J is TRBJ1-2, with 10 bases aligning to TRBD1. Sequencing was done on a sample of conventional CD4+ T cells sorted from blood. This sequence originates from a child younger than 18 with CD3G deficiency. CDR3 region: CASSRTGGSGWYGYTF. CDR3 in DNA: TGTGCCAGCAGTCGGACAGGGGGATCGGGTTGGTATGGCTACACCTTC.